A single sample is the source of the 8 T cell receptor beta chains below, sequenced in a study of blood T cells in healthy people across ages. The use of a sample-barcoded 5' primer and a J-beta primer mix characterized a second PCR of roughly 7 to 12 cycles. TCRdb analysed the 5' RACE reads with MiXCR anew, one entry per CDR3 protein. The sample lists 1.5 million to 2 million distinct CDR3 sequences, roughly 28% seen once, with more than 6% in the top ten. Sequencing was done on a sample of blood. All receptors derive from a woman aged 30 to 39 in good health.

This clonotype was counted ten times or more. The chain links TRBV11-2 to TRBJ2-4; the D is unclear. The CDR3 has 12 amino acids. The V end was cut by 4 bases, the J end by 9 bases, with 10 bases between. Germline assignment: CDR1 SGHAT and CDR2 FQNNGV. The CDR3 here is CASSYPGSIQYF. The CDR3 coding sequence is TGTGCCAGCAGCTACCCCGGTAGCATTCAGTACTTC.

This clonotype was seen at least ten times. This chain connects TRBV5-1 to TRBJ2-6; 7 nucleotides agree with TRBD2. The CDR3 runs to 18 residues. Trimming took 4 bases from V and 0 from J; bases not matched to a gene: 10. Looked up from germline, CDR1 is SGHRS and CDR2 is YFSETQ. The CDR3 DNA sequence: TGCGCCAGCAGCGGCACGGTAGCGGGTTTCTCTGGGGCCAACGTCCTGACTTTC. This translates into CASSGTVAGFSGANVLTF. Complete variable domain (other parts from reference TRBV5-1 and TRBJ2-6): KAGVTQTPRYLIKTRGQQVTLSCSPISGHRSVSWYQQTPGQGLQFLFEYFSETQRNKGNFPGRFSGRQFSNSRSEMNVSTLELGDSALYLCASSGTVAGFSGANVLTFGAGSRLTVL.

This chain joins TRBV5-1 and TRBJ2-5; TRBD1 is a possible D gene (6 bases). The germline V gene has CDR1 SGHRS and CDR2 YFSETQ. V was cut by 6 bases and J by 2 bases, with 14 bases left in between. The CDR3 runs to 14 residues. The CDR3 sequence is CASNLGTLQETQYF. DNA for the CDR3: TGCGCCAGCAATTTGGGGACATTACAAGAGACCCAGTACTTC.

This clonotype came up a few times. J is TRBJ1-6 and V is TRBV6-5; tentative D call: TRBD1 (6 bases). The V and J ends lost 0 bases and 6 bases respectively, with 9 bases between them. Germline V lookup: CDR1 MNHEY, CDR2 SVGAGI. The CDR3 spans 15 residues. CDR3 region: CASSYSRTANSPLHF. CDR3 bases: TGTGCCAGCAGTTACTCCCGGACAGCTAATTCACCCCTCCACTTT.

The J gene is TRBJ2-1, the V gene TRBV3-1; D is undetermined. Germline CDR1 reads LGHDT; CDR2 reads YNNKEL (reference sequence). The CDR3 length is 14 residues. Trimming left V 0 bases short and J 13 bases short, with 16 bases between. CDR3 DNA sequence: TGTGCCAGCAGCCAAGAACGTATAGAAGAGACCCAGTTCTTC. This codes for CASSQERIEETQFF.

This clonotype was counted a single time. This sequence may be a read error, since a much larger clone differs from it by one base. The V call is TRBV7-2, the J call TRBJ1-6; 8 nucleotides align to TRBD1. The germline V gene encodes CDR1 SGHTA and CDR2 FQGNSA. The CDR3 contains 13 residues. V lost 11 bases to trimming and J lost 7 bases; unmatched junction nucleotides: 7. CDR3 amino acids: CAARDRGNSPLHF. CDR3 nucleotide sequence: TGTGCCGCTAGAGACAGGGGCAATTCACCCCTCCACTTT.

V is TRBV12-3 or TRBV12-4 and J is TRBJ2-7; 13 nucleotides agree with TRBD2. V lost 6 bases, J lost 6 bases, and 5 bases stayed unmatched. The CDR3 is 14 amino acids. The CDR3 nucleotides read TGTGCCAGCAGCCGGACTAGCGGGGGATCCGAGCAGTACTTC. Protein sequence: CASSRTSGGSEQYF.

The V and J genes are TRBV2 and TRBJ2-4; possible D gene TRBD1, 6 bases. CDR3 size: 16 residues. V was shortened by 7 bases and J by 0 bases, with 16 bases between the two germline ends. Germline assignment: CDR1 SNHLY and CDR2 FYNNEI. DNA for the CDR3: TGTGCCAGCACCGCGACAGGTCTTATAGCCAAAAACATTCAGTACTTC. Its translation is CASTATGLIAKNIQYF. Based on the CDR3 plus reference TRBV2 and TRBJ2-4, the full variable domain is EPEVTQTPSHQVTQMGQEVILRCVPISNHLYFYWYRQILGQKVEFLVSFYNNEISEKSEIFDDQFSVERPDGSNFTLKIRSTKLEDSAMYFCASTATGLIAKNIQYFGAGTRLSVL.